This record concerns one T cell receptor beta chain sequence. Original processing methods: Estimation of nucleated cell counts relied on the amplification of reference gene primers. Clones were read by immunoSEQ multiplex PCR, and TCRdb kept only the in-frame ones, dropping some. V, J and clone size reflect that table, while D and trimming were determined from the DNA. This sample has 89,000 or so clones, with about 95% found just once. The data stem from a study of blood T cell repertoires in COVID-19. Looking at the study overall: Spain, Italy and the United States supplied samples that represented acute and convalescent COVID-19. Sample material is recorded as cDNA or gDNA derived from T cells, B-cell-depleted T cells, or PBMCs.

Germline CDR1 and CDR2: MGHRA and YSYEKL. V dropped 2 bases and J dropped 9; count of bases not matched to a gene: 8. CDR3 length: 16 amino acids. Sequencing was performed on peripheral blood. The chain is built from TRBV4-1 and TRBJ2-7; TRBD2 matches at 15 bases. The origin of this receptor is a human donor with active COVID-19. The donor label of this sample is uncertain. The CDR3, as DNA: TGCGCCAGCAGCCAAACTTACGGACTAGCGGGAGGGCTGCAGTACTTC. The encoded protein is CASSQTYGLAGGLQYF.